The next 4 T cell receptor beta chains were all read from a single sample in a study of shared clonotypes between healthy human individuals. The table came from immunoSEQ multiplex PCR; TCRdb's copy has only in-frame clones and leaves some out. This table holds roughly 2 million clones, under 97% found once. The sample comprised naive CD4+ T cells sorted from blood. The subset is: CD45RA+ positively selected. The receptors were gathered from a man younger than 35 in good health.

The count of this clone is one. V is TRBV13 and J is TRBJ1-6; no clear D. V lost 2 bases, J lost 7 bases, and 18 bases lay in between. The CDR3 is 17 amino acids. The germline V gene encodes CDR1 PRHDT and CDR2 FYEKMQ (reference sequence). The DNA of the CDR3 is TGTGCCAGCAGCTTATTGGGAACCTGGGAAGACAATTCACCCCTCCACTTT. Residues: CASSLLGTWEDNSPLHF.

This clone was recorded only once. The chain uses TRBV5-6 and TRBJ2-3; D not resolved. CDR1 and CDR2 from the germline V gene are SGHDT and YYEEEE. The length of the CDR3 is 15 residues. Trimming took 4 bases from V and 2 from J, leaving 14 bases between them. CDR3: CASSGLGLITDTQYF. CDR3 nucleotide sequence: TGTGCCAGCAGCGGCTTAGGTCTAATCACAGATACGCAGTATTTT.

The CDR3 nucleotides read TGTGCCTGGCAAGAAGGGACCCAGTACTTC. Translation gives CAWQEGTQYF. The gene calls are TRBV30 and TRBJ2-5, with D hard to call. Germline V gene data show CDR1 as GTSNPN and CDR2 as SVGIG (reference sequence). Trimming left V 5 bases short and J 7 bases short, with 8 bases between. The CDR3 runs 10 residues.

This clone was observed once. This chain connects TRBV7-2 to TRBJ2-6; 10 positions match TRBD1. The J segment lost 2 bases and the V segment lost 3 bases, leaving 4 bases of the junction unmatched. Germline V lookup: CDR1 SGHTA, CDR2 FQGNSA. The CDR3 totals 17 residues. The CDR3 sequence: CASSFRQGAPGANVLTF. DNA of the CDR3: TGTGCCAGCAGCTTCCGACAGGGGGCGCCTGGGGCCAACGTCCTGACTTTC.